This entry lists 13 T cell receptor beta chains sequenced from one sample in a study of T cell repertoires in cytomegalovirus infection. Their antigens remain unidentified. TCRdb re-derived calls from the reads in MiXCR, one entry per CDR3 protein. The sample records 650,000 to 900,000 distinct CDR3 sequences, approximately 32% being singletons. The material sequenced was cultured CD8+ T cells from PBMCs, taken from culture after CMV antigen stimulation. The receptors shown here come from a human donor in good health (CMV status not recorded). Some clones in this sample may be carry-over from other donors' samples.

J is TRBJ1-5 and V is TRBV19; 7 nucleotides align to TRBD1. The CDR3 consists of 17 residues. Germline V CDR1 and CDR2: LNHDA, SQIVND (reference sequence). V lost 3 bases to trimming and J lost 6 bases; unmatched junction nucleotides: 14. The CDR3 coding sequence is TGTGCCAGTAGTATCCCCAACGACAGGGATTCAGGTCAGCCCCAGCATTTT. This encodes CASSIPNDRDSGQPQHF.

This clonotype was detected only a few times. The chain joins TRBV5-1 to TRBJ1-1, with 12 bases lining up with TRBD1. Looked up from germline, CDR1 is SGHRS and CDR2 is YFSETQ. This CDR3 spans 17 amino acids. Germline trimming cut 1 base from V and 3 bases from J; bases unmatched to any gene: 7. The CDR3 loop is CASSLWGQGAPDTEAFF. The CDR3 DNA reads TGCGCCAGCAGCTTGTGGGGACAGGGGGCGCCGGACACTGAAGCTTTCTTT.

V gene TRBV4-2 combines with J gene TRBJ2-7; D may correspond to TRBD1 or TRBD2 (5 bases each). Germline values: CDR1 LGHNA, CDR2 YNFKEQ. V lost 3 bases, J lost 5 bases, and 20 bases lay in between. CDR3 length: 16 amino acids. The CDR3 nucleotides are TGTGCCAGCAGCCATTATACGGGACCTCAACTCCACGAGCAGTACTTC. Protein: CASSHYTGPQLHEQYF.

This clonotype occurred a few times. CDR3 sequence (DNA): TGTGCCAGTAATTGGGGGGGACCCTACAATGAGCAGTTCTTC. Encoded protein: CASNWGGPYNEQFF. This rearrangement joins TRBV12-3 or TRBV12-4 to TRBJ2-1; TRBD2 agrees at 7 bases. The ends lost 9 bases at V and 2 bases at J; junction bases unmatched: 7. The CDR3 runs to 14 residues.

The sample holds many counts of this clonotype. The V call is TRBV7-6, the J call TRBJ2-7; 12 positions agree with TRBD2. Germline CDR1 SGHVS, CDR2 FNYEAQ. There are 16 residues in the CDR3. With V trimmed by 4 bases and J by 5 bases, 9 bases remained unmatched. The CDR3 nucleotides are TGTGCCAGCAGCTGGACTAGCGGGGATTCCAGGGACGAGCAGTACTTC. It yields the protein CASSWTSGDSRDEQYF.

J is TRBJ2-3 and V is TRBV7-2; D may match TRBD1 or TRBD2 (5 bases each). Germline V CDR1 and CDR2: SGHTA, FQGNSA. Between the trimmed V and J ends, which lost 5 bases and 2 bases, there was a span of 14 bases. This CDR3 contains 15 residues. The CDR3 bases are TGTGCCAGCAGCCTGCGGTGGGGACCCACAGATACGCAGTATTTT. Protein: CASSLRWGPTDTQYF. The full variable domain, completed using reference TRBV7-2 and TRBJ2-3, is GAGVSQSPSNKVTEKGKDVELRCDPISGHTALYWYRQSLGQGLEFLIYFQGNSAPDKSGLPSDRFSAERTGGSVSTLTIQRTQQEDSAVYLCASSLRWGPTDTQYFGPGTRLTVL.

The chain employs TRBV13 and TRBJ2-6; D perhaps matches TRBD1 (6 bases). The CDR3 runs to 15 residues. The ends were cut back, 5 bases at V and 3 bases at J, with 11 bases in the middle. From germline, CDR1 is PRHDT and CDR2 FYEKMQ (reference sequence). CDR3 DNA: TGTGCCAGCAGCATCAGGGGTTATGGGGCCAACGTCCTGACTTTC. It encodes CASSIRGYGANVLTF.

This clonotype was found a few times. V is TRBV7-8 and J is TRBJ1-1; D gene uncertain. The V end was cut by 0 bases, the J end by 3 bases, with 11 bases between. The CDR3 loop spans 15 amino acids. Germline assignment: CDR1 SGHVS and CDR2 FQNEAQ. The CDR3 spells CASSLALGAHTEAFF. The CDR3 DNA reads TGTGCCAGCAGCTTAGCGTTGGGAGCGCACACTGAAGCTTTCTTT.

To note about this clonotype: One base away lies a much larger clone, so this may be a sequencing read error. The chain combines TRBV12-3 or TRBV12-4 with TRBJ1-5; D is possibly TRBD1 (5 bases). This CDR3 has 17 amino acids. As DNA, the CDR3 is TGTGCCAACAGTCCCCGGGACCTCAGCAAGGGCAATCAGCCCCAGCATTTT. It encodes CANSPRDLSKGNQPQHF.

In this sample, this clonotype turned up a few times. The chain recombines TRBV7-9 with TRBJ2-7, with 7 bases matching TRBD2. This CDR3 region has 12 residues. Germline V gene lookup returns CDR1 SEHNR and CDR2 FQNEAQ (reference sequence). The V and J ends lost 3 bases and 6 bases, in that order; junction bases with no gene match: 2. The DNA of the CDR3 is TGTGCCAGCAGCTTGGGAGGGACCGAGCAGTACGTC. Translating gives CASSLGGTEQYV.

Remarks on this clonotype: A single base separates this from a much larger clone, so it may be a read error. The chain recombines TRBV7-2 with TRBJ2-7; 12 nucleotides match TRBD2. The CDR3 contains 15 residues. Germline CDR1 reads SGHTA; CDR2 reads FQGNSA. CDR3 region: CVSSSGLAGTSEQYF. CDR3 bases: TGTGTCAGCAGCTCCGGACTAGCGGGGACCAGCGAGCAGTACTTC.

The rearrangement links TRBV2 to TRBJ2-7; perhaps TRBD1 as D (6 bases). Trimming cost V 6 bases and J 0 bases, with 9 bases left between them. CDR1 and CDR2 (germline): SNHLY, FYNNEI. The length of the CDR3 is 13 residues. CDR3: CASRDRRSYEQYF. The CDR3 DNA sequence: TGTGCCAGCAGGGACAGACGCTCCTACGAGCAGTACTTC.

The rearrangement uses TRBV19 and TRBJ1-2; TRBD1 matches at 10 bases. From germline, CDR1 is LNHDA and CDR2 SQIVND (reference sequence). V dropped 8 bases and J dropped 3; count of bases not matched to a gene: 0. The CDR3 totals 12 residues. Written as DNA, the CDR3 is TGTGCCAGTGGGACAGGGGACTATGGCTACACCTTC. Translation: CASGTGDYGYTF.